This is a list of T cell receptor beta chains from one sample in a study of somatic mutations in cytotoxic T cells in rheumatoid arthritis. Profiled with immunoSEQ multiplex PCR; TCRdb holds only in-frame clones, not every one. The table includes several thousand clones, about 79% detected once. Input material: CD8+ T cells sorted from blood. These receptors all come from a woman between 45 and 65 years old in good health. Both conserved end residues are part of each CDR3. Fields, in order: J gene, V gene, clone size, D gene, CDR3 DNA, CDR3 protein. The D gene is left open where the match is weak. The size entry is marked missing in some rows and otherwise reads once, few, many or a size class.

>TRBJ1-2|TRBV5-8|NA|NA
TGTGCCAGCAGCTTACGGGGGGAGGCGGATGGCTACACCTTC
CASSLRGEADGYTF
>TRBJ2-7|TRBV29-1|NA|TRBD2
TGCAGCGTTGACGGACTAGCGGGGAGGCGTTCCTACGAGCAGTACTTC
CSVDGLAGRRSYEQYF
>TRBJ1-5|TRBV4-3|NA|NA
TGCGCCAGCAGCCAAGATTTTAGCAATCAGCTCCAGCATTTT
CASSQDFSNQLQHF
>TRBJ2-7|TRBV4-3|NA|NA
TGCGCCAGCAGCCAAGATTGGGCAGGGGCAAACTACGAGCAGTACTTC
CASSQDWAGANYEQYF
>TRBJ1-1|TRBV5-1|NA|NA
TGCGCCAGCAGCTCCTCAGGCACTGAAGCTTTCTTT
CASSSSGTEAFF
>TRBJ1-3|TRBV19|NA|NA
TGTGCCAGTAGTATTGTTTTCCACCGGGACACTCGAAGCTCTGGAAACACCATATATTTT
CASSIVFHRDTRSSGNTIYF
>TRBJ2-1|TRBV4-2|NA|TRBD2
TGTGCCAGCAGCCAAGACGGGGGGGGGCCTTCGTCGGAGCAGTTCTTC
CASSQDGGGPSSEQFF
>TRBJ1-2|TRBV2|NA|NA
TGTGCCAGCAGTACGACAGATCCCCTGGATGGCTACACCTTC
CASSTTDPLDGYTF
>TRBJ1-5|TRBV27|once|NA
TGTGCCAGCAGTTTATTTGGGGGGACGCCCCAGCATTTT
CASSLFGGTPQHF
>TRBJ2-7|TRBV19|NA|NA
TGTGCCAGTAGCCCACGGGCAGGGTACGAGCAGTACTTC
CASSPRAGYEQYF
>TRBJ1-2|TRBV7-9|NA|TRBD1
TGTGCCAGCAGCTCCCGGGACAGGGGACTCTATGGCTACACCTTC
CASSSRDRGLYGYTF
>TRBJ1-1|TRBV19|NA|NA
TGTGCCAGTAGTCTCTATCGGGGGGAGGGCACTGAAGCTTTCTTT
CASSLYRGEGTEAFF
>TRBJ1-1|TRBV7-8|NA|NA
TGTGCCAGCAGCTTAGTGTCCGGGACTGAAGCTTTCTTT
CASSLVSGTEAFF
>TRBJ2-2|TRBV11-3|NA|NA
TGTGCCAGCAGCTCCCGGGACTCCCCGATGTGGAACACCGGGGAGCTGTTTTTT
CASSSRDSPMWNTGELFF
>TRBJ2-6|TRBV28|NA|NA
TGTGCCAGCAGTTTTTATGCGGATGGGGCCAACGTCCTGACTTTC
CASSFYADGANVLTF
>TRBJ1-1|TRBV6-1|NA|NA
TGTGCCAGCAGTGATCCGGGTCTATCGGACACTGAAGCTTTCTTT
CASSDPGLSDTEAFF
>TRBJ2-1|TRBV27|NA|TRBD1
TGTGCCAGCAGTTTAGGGGCAGGGGGCTCCTACAATGAGCAGTTCTTC
CASSLGAGGSYNEQFF
>TRBJ1-1|TRBV29-1|few|NA
TGCAGCGTTGATCCTAGTTTGGGCACTGAAGCTTTCTTT
CSVDPSLGTEAFF
>TRBJ2-7|TRBV19|NA|TRBD2
TGTGCCAGTAGTATGACTAGCGGCACCTACGAGCAGTACTTC
CASSMTSGTYEQYF
>TRBJ2-1|TRBV7-7|NA|TRBD2
TGTGCTAGCAGCTCGACATTAGGACTAGCGACCTACAATGAGCAGTTCTTC
CASSSTLGLATYNEQFF
>TRBJ1-4|TRBV30|NA|TRBD1
TGTGCCTGGAGTACCGGACAGGGCGCTAATGAAAAACTGTTTTTT
CAWSTGQGANEKLFF
>TRBJ2-7|TRBV5-1|few|NA
TGCGCCAGCAGCTTATCGACAGCTACCTACGAGCAGTACTTC
CASSLSTATYEQYF
>TRBJ1-2|TRBV2|NA|NA
TGTGCCAGCAGGGGGGCGAGATTACAGGGTGACTATGGCTACACCTTC
CASRGARLQGDYGYTF
>TRBJ2-6|TRBV19|NA|TRBD1
TGTGCCAGTAGTATCCCTACAGGGGCTGGGGCCAACGTCCTGACTTTC
CASSIPTGAGANVLTF
>TRBJ2-7|TRBV7-8|NA|NA
TGTGCCAGCAGCTTCCCCCACGGGGAGGACCCCTACTACGAGCAGTACTTC
CASSFPHGEDPYYEQYF
>TRBJ1-1|TRBV27|NA|TRBD1
TGTGCCAGCAGTTTATGGACAGGGATTGGGTCCCGCACTGAAGCTTTCTTT
CASSLWTGIGSRTEAFF
>TRBJ2-1|TRBV4-1|NA|TRBD1
TGCGCCAGCCAACAGGGGCCGAGCTCCTACAATGAGCAGTTCTTC
CASQQGPSSYNEQFF
>TRBJ1-1|TRBV7-9|NA|NA
TGTGCCAGCAGCCAACTTAGGGGCAACACTGAAGCTTTCTTT
CASSQLRGNTEAFF
>TRBJ2-1|TRBV6-1|NA|TRBD2
TGTGCCAGCAGTGCTATAGCGGGGGGGTTTTACAATGAGCAGTTCTTC
CASSAIAGGFYNEQFF
>TRBJ2-1|TRBV6-1|NA|NA
TGTGCCAGCAGTGAAGGGGCCCCCCGAACAGGCCCCTACAATGAGCAGTTCTTC
CASSEGAPRTGPYNEQFF
>TRBJ2-2|TRBV5-4|once|TRBD1
TGTGCCAGCATCCCGAGTGACAGGGGCGGCACCGGGGAGCTGTTTTTT
CASIPSDRGGTGELFF
>TRBJ2-4|TRBV7-9|once|NA
TGTGCCAGCAGCTTAGGAGCGGCCCCAGTCGTAGCCAAAAACATTCAGTACTTC
CASSLGAAPVVAKNIQYF
>TRBJ1-2|TRBV5-6|NA|TRBD1
TGTGCCAGCAGCTTGGAAGGGACAGGTTGGCGCTATGGCTACACCTTC
CASSLEGTGWRYGYTF
>TRBJ2-7|TRBV16|few|NA
TGTGCCAGCAGCCTGACTTCCTACGAGCAGTACTTC
CASSLTSYEQYF
>TRBJ2-7|TRBV11-2|NA|NA
TGTGCCAGCAGCTCCCTAAGTATGGAGCAGTACTTC
CASSSLSMEQYF
>TRBJ2-7|TRBV6-5|NA|NA
TGTGCCAGCAGTTACCAACAGGTTTCCTACGAGCAGTACTTC
CASSYQQVSYEQYF
>TRBJ1-1|TRBV5-1|NA|NA
TGCGCCAGCAGCTTGGTGTCAGGGTCTCTCACTGAAGCTTTCTTT
CASSLVSGSLTEAFF
>TRBJ2-7|TRBV7-2|NA|NA
TGTGCCAGCAGCCTCCGGATGCGGGGCCTCCTCTACGAGCAGTACTTC
CASSLRMRGLLYEQYF
>TRBJ2-1|TRBV4-3|NA|NA
TGCGCCAGCAGCCAAGGGAAGGAGACCGATGAGCAGTTCTTC
CASSQGKETDEQFF
>TRBJ2-1|TRBV7-9|NA|TRBD2
TGTGCCAGCAGCTTAGTCGCTAGCGGGGGGGCGGTGGTAAAGAATGAGCAGTTCTTC
CASSLVASGGAVVKNEQFF
>TRBJ2-7|TRBV27|NA|TRBD1
TGTGCCAGCGGATGGACAGGGGAGGTTGAGCAGTACTTC
CASGWTGEVEQYF
>TRBJ2-7|TRBV5-1|NA|TRBD1
TGCGCCAGCAGCCCCTACGACAGGGACTCCTACGAGCAGTACTTC
CASSPYDRDSYEQYF
>TRBJ1-2|TRBV30|NA|NA
TGTGCCTGGAGGGACAGCCGCCTCTATGGCTACACCTTC
CAWRDSRLYGYTF
>TRBJ2-7|TRBV19|NA|TRBD1
TGTGCCAGTAGTCTAGGACAGGGCGCCGACGAGCAGTACTTC
CASSLGQGADEQYF
>TRBJ2-7|TRBV27|once|TRBD2
TGTGCCAGCAAAACCGGGGGGGGCGATAACTACTTC
CASKTGGGDNYF
>TRBJ2-7|TRBV6-6|NA|NA
TGTGCCAGCAGTTACTCAAGGGGCTACGAGCAGTACTTC
CASSYSRGYEQYF
>TRBJ2-3|TRBV6-4|NA|TRBD2
TGTGCCAGCAGTGACGGGGGGGGGACAGATACGCAGTATTTT
CASSDGGGTDTQYF
>TRBJ2-2|TRBV6-4|NA|TRBD1
TGTGCCAGCAGCCCAGGACAGGGGGTCACCGGGGAGCTGTTTTTT
CASSPGQGVTGELFF
>TRBJ2-3|TRBV15|once|NA
TGTGCCACCAGCAGAGGCCCTCAGGAGGGCAGGACGCACACAGATACGCAGTATTTT
CATSRGPQEGRTHTDTQYF